The clone carrying this TCR beta chain was found once. Its antigen is unknown. Genomic DNA, the template, was used for profiling of the TCR beta VDJ and CDR3. One entry per CDR3 protein, called by TCRdb with MiXCR from the reads. In the table there are around 150,000 distinct CDR3 sequences, roughly 45% of which are singletons. This entry is derived from a study of CD8+CD57+ T cells in acquired aplastic anemia. Overall study: Sequencing produced an average of about 10.8 million reads per healthy donor for CD4+ cells. Points from the study as a whole: Significant differences in CD8+ Simpson's diversity were not observed between patients and controls.

Germline CDR1 LGHNT, CDR2 FRNRAP. The CDR3 spans 15 residues. After removal of 4 bases from V and 5 bases from J, the junction contained 7 bases not matched to a gene. The sequencing sample was made of sorted CD4+, CD8+, or CD8+CD57+ T cells (not recorded which) from PBMCs. V gene TRBV12-5 combines with J gene TRBJ2-2, with 7 bases lining up with TRBD1. The receptor's source is a human donor in good health. CDR3 region: CASGSGQPGTGELFF. The CDR3 nucleotides are TGTGCTAGTGGTTCGGGACAGCCTGGTACCGGGGAGCTGTTTTTT.